Each of the 17 T cell receptor beta chains below was sequenced from the same sample in a study of blood T cell repertoires in COVID-19 (TCRdb year 2020). Preparation of the library involved the immunoSEQ multiplex PCR assay. TCRdb provides this immuneACCESS table in a form limited to in-frame rearrangements. Some clones are lacking; in checked studies, under half of them reflect an unresolved V gene, and why the rest are absent is not known. In all, the sample holds some 70,000 clones, and around 92% of those were seen once. The ten largest clones add up to approximately 14% of the sample. The sample comprised peripheral blood. Source of these receptors: a human donor with active COVID-19. The donor label of this sample is uncertain.

This rearrangement joins TRBV5-1 to TRBJ1-1; 9 nucleotides align to TRBD1. The trim removed 1 base at V and 1 base at J, leaving 8 bases unmatched. Per germline, CDR1 SGHRS and CDR2 YFSETQ. The CDR3 loop spans 17 amino acids. CDR3 amino acids: CASSLSPGTGPNTEAFF. The CDR3 region has the DNA TGCGCCAGCAGCTTGTCACCCGGGACAGGGCCGAACACTGAAGCTTTCTTT.

This chain links TRBV25-1 with TRBJ2-1; 8 nucleotides agree with TRBD2. This CDR3 comprises 15 residues. J was trimmed by 1 base and V by 4 bases; bases with no gene match: 3. The germline CDR1 and CDR2 sequences are MGHDK and SYGVNS. The CDR3 region is CASSGREVSYNEQFF. The CDR3 nucleotides read TGTGCCAGCAGTGGGCGGGAGGTATCCTACAATGAGCAGTTCTTC. Together with reference TRBV25-1 and TRBJ2-1, the CDR3 gives the full variable domain: EADIYQTPRYLVIGTGKKITLECSQTMGHDKMYWYQQDPGMELHLIHYSYGVNSTEKGDLSSESTVSRIRTEHFPLTLESARPSHTSQYLCASSGREVSYNEQFFGPGTRLTVL.

The chain has TRBV24-1 and TRBJ2-1, with 12 bases that match TRBD2. CDR3 length: 16 residues. The germline V gene has CDR1 KGHDR and CDR2 SFDVKD. The V and J ends lost 4 bases and 5 bases, in that order; junction bases with no gene match: 5. The CDR3 sequence: CATSERLAGDDNEQFF. Written as DNA, the CDR3 is TGTGCCACCAGTGAACGACTAGCGGGAGACGACAATGAGCAGTTCTTC.

The chain couples TRBV4-1 to TRBJ2-7, with 7 bases that match TRBD1. CDR1 and CDR2 from the germline V gene are MGHRA and YSYEKL. The CDR3 is 18 residues long. The J segment lost 0 bases and the V segment lost 1 base, leaving 12 bases of the junction unmatched. CDR3 sequence reads: CASSQAGKGQRGSYEQYF. The CDR3 region has the DNA TGCGCCAGCAGCCAAGCTGGTAAGGGACAGCGTGGCTCCTACGAGCAGTACTTC.

The V gene is TRBV7-9, the J gene TRBJ2-7; TRBD1 might be the D (6 bases). In germline, CDR1 is SEHNR, CDR2 FQNEAQ (reference sequence). V gave up 5 bases and J gave up 3 bases, with 17 bases separating them. The CDR3 has 15 residues. The CDR3 DNA sequence: TGTGCCAGCAGCGCGCAACAGGGATCAGGCTACGAGCAGTACTTC. Translation gives CASSAQQGSGYEQYF.

This rearrangement joins TRBV3-1 (or the pseudogene TRBV3-2) to TRBJ1-1, with 7 bases aligning to TRBD1. Trimming cost V 4 bases and J 4 bases; bases outside gene matches: 3. The CDR3 has 13 amino acids. Germline CDR1 is LGHDT and CDR2 is YNNKEL (reference sequence). The CDR3 region is CASSPTGTTEAFF. The CDR3 nucleotides read TGTGCCAGCAGCCCGACAGGGACCACTGAAGCTTTCTTT.

V is TRBV3-1 (or the pseudogene TRBV3-2) and J is TRBJ2-7; 12 nucleotides line up with TRBD1. The V gene end was trimmed by 6 bases and the J gene end by 3 bases; junction bases not matched to a gene: 6. Germline V gene sequence: CDR1 LGHDT, CDR2 YNNKEL (reference sequence). The CDR3 loop spans 15 amino acids. DNA of the CDR3: TGTGCCAGCAGTCAGGGGACAGGGGGCCTCTACGAGCAGTACTTC. This codes for CASSQGTGGLYEQYF.

This rearrangement joins TRBV12-3 or TRBV12-4 to TRBJ1-3, with 8 nucleotides matching TRBD1. The CDR3 runs 13 residues. J was trimmed by 4 bases and V by 6 bases; bases with no gene match: 2. In nucleotides, the CDR3 is TGTGCCAGCAGGACAGGGGCGGGAAACACCATATATTTT. Its protein is CASRTGAGNTIYF.

The chain recombines TRBV7-8 with TRBJ1-5, with D possibly being TRBD1 (5 bases). With 5 bases removed from V and 9 bases from J, the gap between germline ends came to 14 bases. The CDR3 extends over 13 amino acids. Per the germline V gene, CDR1 is SGHVS and CDR2 is FQNEAQ. CDR3 amino acids: CASSPAGMVPQHF. The CDR3, as DNA: TGTGCCAGCAGCCCCGCAGGGATGGTGCCCCAGCATTTT. Looking up the rest from reference TRBV7-8 and TRBJ1-5 gives the full variable domain: GAGVSQSPRYKVAKRGQDVALRCDPISGHVSLFWYQQALGQGPEFLTYFQNEAQLDKSGLPSDRFFAERPEGSVSTLKIQRTQQEDSAVYLCASSPAGMVPQHFGDGTRLSIL.

The chain links TRBV29-1 to TRBJ1-2, with a weak D call TRBD1 (5 bases). Per the germline V gene, CDR1 is SQVTM and CDR2 is ANQGSEA. V was clipped by 4 bases and J by 6 bases, with 9 bases between them. The CDR3 totals 11 residues. DNA of the CDR3: TGCAGCGTTGTTCAGGGTCATGGCTACACCTTC. Its translation is CSVVQGHGYTF.

CDR3 loop: CASSDRTSSYNEQFF. The CDR3 DNA is TGTGCCAGCAGCGATCGGACTAGCTCCTACAATGAGCAGTTCTTC. The chain couples TRBV9 to TRBJ2-1, with TRBD2 matching over 7 bases. The CDR3 consists of 15 residues. Germline CDR1 reads SGDLS; CDR2 reads YYNGEE. Trimming removed 3 bases from V and 0 bases from J; junction bases left unmatched: 3.

The gene calls are TRBV28 and TRBJ2-1; a weak D match, TRBD1 (6 bases). Per the germline V gene, CDR1 is MDHEN and CDR2 is SYDVKM. The CDR3 spans 16 residues. V was clipped by 7 bases and J by 3 bases, with 19 bases between them. The CDR3 spells CASKEGGQRFYNEQFF. The CDR3 nucleotides read TGTGCCAGCAAAGAAGGCGGACAGCGATTCTACAATGAGCAGTTCTTC.

This clone has just one count. This rearrangement joins TRBV6-5 to TRBJ2-7, with D possibly TRBD2 on 5 matching bases. The V gene's germline CDR1 is MNHEY and CDR2 SVGAGI. V was cut by 5 bases and J by 6 bases, with 8 bases left in between. This CDR3 has 11 amino acids. The CDR3 nucleotides are TGTGCCAGCAGTAATGCGGGCGAGCAGTACTTC. Translating it yields CASSNAGEQYF.

The CDR3, as DNA: TGCGCCAGCGCCCTCCGGGCAGGGGATACGGGGGCCAACGTCCTGACTTTC. Residues: CASALRAGDTGANVLTF. V gene TRBV5-1 combines with J gene TRBJ2-6, with D possibly TRBD1 on 6 matching bases. V was clipped by 7 bases and J by 4 bases, with 21 bases between them. Germline CDR1 SGHRS, CDR2 YFSETQ. The CDR3 is 17 amino acids.

The J gene is TRBJ2-7, the V gene TRBV5-6, with TRBD1 matching over 7 bases. CDR3 length equals 17 residues. J was trimmed by 4 bases and V by 0 bases; bases with no gene match: 13. Germline CDR1 and CDR2: SGHDT and YYEEEE. CDR3 in amino acids: CASSLGILPGQLYEQYF. CDR3 nucleotides: TGTGCCAGCAGCTTGGGAATTTTACCGGGACAGCTTTACGAGCAGTACTTC.

The chain is built from TRBV3-1 (or the pseudogene TRBV3-2) and TRBJ1-5; the D gene is possibly TRBD1 (5 bases). Between the trimmed V and J ends, which lost 1 base and 2 bases, there was a span of 18 bases. In germline, CDR1 is LGHDT, CDR2 YNNKEL (reference sequence). The CDR3 consists of 18 residues. The CDR3 coding sequence is TGTGCCAGCAGCCAAGGAGTCGCGGGAACAGGTGGCAATCAGCCCCAGCATTTT. It yields the protein CASSQGVAGTGGNQPQHF.

The chain couples TRBV10-1 to TRBJ2-7; D is undetermined. Germline V gene data show CDR1 as WNHNN and CDR2 as SYGVQD (reference sequence). Trimming removed 10 bases from V and 3 bases from J, with 16 bases in between. There are 13 residues in the CDR3. The CDR3: CATTLKCVYEQYF. Written as DNA, the CDR3 is TGCGCCACCACCCTGAAATGCGTCTACGAGCAGTACTTC.